Presented here are 26 T cell receptor beta chains from one specimen sequenced in a study of PD-L1 blockade in urothelial cancer. TCRdb's copy holds only in-frame clones and misses some; the assay was immunoSEQ multiplex PCR. The table lists about 50,000 clones, more than 75% of them singletons, with 2% to 2.5% in the top ten. Time point reported: peripheral blood 6 weeks after treatment start. The material was PBMCs, obtained around atezolizumab (anti-PD-L1) treatment. The origin of the receptors is a man aged 55 to 70 with urothelial cancer.

The chain joins TRBV19 to TRBJ1-5; D gene unclear. In germline, CDR1 is LNHDA, CDR2 SQIVND (reference sequence). Trimming pared 1 base from V and 3 bases from J, leaving 10 bases between. This CDR3 region has 15 residues. As DNA, the CDR3 is TGTGCCAGTAGTATAGCAGGCTCTACCAATCAGCCCCAGCATTTT. It is translated as CASSIAGSTNQPQHF.

The chain carries TRBV7-2 and TRBJ1-2; 12 nucleotides align to TRBD1. The CDR3 runs 18 residues. The ends lost 1 base at V and 7 bases at J; junction bases unmatched: 13. The V gene's germline CDR1 is SGHTA and CDR2 FQGNSA. In DNA, the CDR3 is TGTGCCAGCAGCTTAGTGGGGGGACAGGGGGCGATTTTCGGTGGCTACACCTTC. It yields the protein CASSLVGGQGAIFGGYTF.

The chain uses TRBV28 and TRBJ2-1, with 7 bases identical to TRBD1. The CDR3 is made up of 12 amino acids. Germline assignment: CDR1 MDHEN and CDR2 SYDVKM. J gave up 8 bases and V 4 bases, and 2 bases lay outside the gene matches. The CDR3 is CASSSTGDEQFF. In DNA form, the CDR3 reads TGTGCCAGCAGTTCTACAGGGGATGAGCAGTTCTTC. The full variable domain, completed using reference TRBV28 and TRBJ2-1, is DVKVTQSSRYLVKRTGEKVFLECVQDMDHENMFWYRQDPGLGLRLIYFSYDVKMKEKGDIPEGYSVSREKKERFSLILESASTNQTSMYLCASSSTGDEQFFGPGTRLTVL.

This chain links TRBV7-3 with TRBJ1-1; TRBD1 matches 9 bases. The CDR3 spans 13 residues. J was trimmed by 9 bases and V by 4 bases; bases with no gene match: 6. Germline-derived CDR1 and CDR2 are SGHTA and FQGTGA. CDR3 sequence: CASSSTGGAQAFF. The CDR3, as DNA: TGTGCCAGCAGCTCCACAGGGGGCGCGCAAGCTTTCTTT. The full variable domain, rest sourced from reference TRBV7-3 and TRBJ1-1, is GAGVSQTPSNKVTEKGKYVELRCDPISGHTALYWYRQSLGQGPEFLIYFQGTGAADDSGLPNDRFFAVRPEGSVSTLKIQRTERGDSAVYLCASSSTGGAQAFFGQGTRLTVV.

The genes are TRBV7-3 and TRBJ1-6, with a weak D call TRBD1 (5 bases). The CDR3 spans 14 residues. Deletions cut 4 bases from V and 5 bases from J, with 9 bases between. Germline CDR1 and CDR2: SGHTA and FQGTGA. The CDR3 DNA sequence: TGTGCCAGCAGCTCGCGGGGGGATAATTCACCCCTCCACTTT. Its translation: CASSSRGDNSPLHF. The whole variable domain, remainder taken from reference TRBV7-3 and TRBJ1-6, is GAGVSQTPSNKVTEKGKYVELRCDPISGHTALYWYRQSLGQGPEFLIYFQGTGAADDSGLPNDRFFAVRPEGSVSTLKIQRTERGDSAVYLCASSSRGDNSPLHFGNGTRLTVT.

This chain uses TRBV18 with TRBJ1-1; no clear D. Deletions cut 2 bases from V and 3 bases from J, with 4 bases between. The CDR3 has 12 amino acids. Germline assignment: CDR1 KGHSH and CDR2 LQKENI. Here the CDR3 reads CASSPTDTEAFF. Written as DNA, the CDR3 is TGTGCCAGCTCACCAACAGACACTGAAGCTTTCTTT.

The chain is built from TRBV7-8 and TRBJ2-1; D perhaps matches TRBD1 (5 bases). The CDR3 length is 17 residues. V was pared by 2 bases and J by 0 bases, with 14 bases between. Looked up from germline, CDR1 is SGHVS and CDR2 is FQNEAQ. The CDR3 coding sequence is TGTGCCAGCAGCTTAAGTTTGGCGGACAACTCCTACAATGAGCAGTTCTTC. It is translated as CASSLSLADNSYNEQFF.

The CDR3 region has the DNA TGCGCCAGCAGCCTTTCCTGGACTAGCGGGAGGCAATTAGGGAATGAGCAGTTCTTC. Translation: CASSLSWTSGRQLGNEQFF. The J gene is TRBJ2-1, the V gene TRBV4-3; 14 bases agree with TRBD2. This CDR3 spans 19 amino acids. Per the germline V gene, CDR1 is LGHNA and CDR2 is YSLEER. V shed 4 bases and J 7 bases; nucleotides not matched to a gene: 15.

The J gene is TRBJ2-3, the V gene TRBV7-9; 10 bases are shared with TRBD1. With 5 bases clipped from V and 0 bases from J, the junction kept 2 bases outside the gene matches. Germline loops: CDR1 SEHNR, CDR2 FQNEAQ (reference sequence). CDR3 length: 15 residues. The CDR3 loop reads CASSRQGASTDTQYF. DNA of the CDR3: TGTGCCAGCAGCCGACAGGGGGCGAGCACAGATACGCAGTATTTT.

The J gene is TRBJ2-5, the V gene TRBV28; the D is unclear. Looked up from germline, CDR1 is MDHEN and CDR2 is SYDVKM. This CDR3 region has 10 residues. Trimming took off 5 bases at V and 9 bases at J, with 7 bases between the two ends. CDR3 region: CASSSAAQYF. The CDR3 DNA sequence: TGTGCCAGCAGTAGTGCGGCCCAGTACTTC.

The J gene is TRBJ1-2, the V gene TRBV2; D is unclear. The germline V and J ends were trimmed by 10 bases and 1 base, with 13 bases remaining between them. The CDR3 has 13 amino acids. CDR1 is SNHLY and CDR2 is FYNNEI in the germline V gene. Here the CDR3 DNA reads TGTGCCACCAACGGGGTTTTTAACTATGGCTACACCTTC. Translation: CATNGVFNYGYTF.

The chain employs TRBV7-9 and TRBJ1-5; 8 bases match TRBD1. V shed 4 bases and J 4 bases; nucleotides not matched to a gene: 3. Per the germline V gene, CDR1 is SEHNR and CDR2 is FQNEAQ (reference sequence). The CDR3 is 14 residues long. CDR3 amino acids: CASSSNRGNQPQHF. The DNA for the CDR3 is TGTGCCAGCAGCTCAAACAGGGGGAATCAGCCCCAGCATTTT.

V gene TRBV30 combines with J gene TRBJ1-1; tentative D call: TRBD1 (6 bases). The V end was cut by 4 bases, the J end by 4 bases, with 16 bases between. CDR3 size: 14 residues. CDR1 GTSNPN and CDR2 SVGIG come from the germline V gene (reference sequence). In DNA, the CDR3 is TGTGCCTGGATGGTGAAGGCAGGGGTCACTGAAGCTTTCTTT. Its protein is CAWMVKAGVTEAFF.

This clone appeared once. The chain employs TRBV5-6 and TRBJ2-1; weak D call: TRBD2 (5 bases). CDR3 length: 14 residues. CDR1 SGHDT and CDR2 YYEEEE come from the germline V gene. Trimming took 3 bases from V and 3 from J, leaving 10 bases between them. CDR3 residues: CASSYRTYYNEQFF. The CDR3 coding sequence is TGTGCCAGCAGCTACCGGACTTACTACAATGAGCAGTTCTTC.

The gene calls are TRBV9 and TRBJ2-1; 7 bases are a match to TRBD2. This CDR3 region has 15 residues. The V gene's germline CDR1 is SGDLS and CDR2 YYNGEE. Trimming removed 4 bases from V and 4 bases from J; junction bases left unmatched: 8. In nucleotides, the CDR3 is TGTGCCAGCAGCCTGGACCCCGGGGGGTACAATGAGCAGTTCTTC. As protein: CASSLDPGGYNEQFF.

This chain connects TRBV27 to TRBJ2-5; D unresolved. CDR1 MNHEY and CDR2 SMNVEV come from the germline V gene (reference sequence). The ends were cut back, 4 bases at V and 6 bases at J, with 18 bases in the middle. The CDR3 sequence is 15 residues long. CDR3 sequence reads: CASSSVMSGSKTQYF. The CDR3 DNA reads TGTGCCAGCAGTTCCGTCATGTCGGGTTCCAAGACCCAGTACTTC.

The rearrangement links TRBV11-2 to TRBJ2-3; 8 bases map to TRBD1. CDR3 length equals 15 residues. The germline V gene encodes CDR1 SGHAT and CDR2 FQNNGV. The V segment lost 5 bases and the J segment 7 bases; nucleotides outside the gene matches: 11. The CDR3 region has the DNA TGTGCCAGCAGCCCGGGGGACAGGTGGTTGAATACGCAGTATTTT. The encoded protein is CASSPGDRWLNTQYF.

The chain couples TRBV15 to TRBJ2-6, with D possibly matching TRBD1 (5 bases). V was pared by 1 base and J by 0 bases, with 13 bases between. This CDR3 comprises 18 residues. Germline assignment: CDR1 LNHNV and CDR2 YYDKDF (reference sequence). The CDR3 here is CATSRGHLRGSGANVLTF. DNA for the CDR3: TGTGCCACCAGCAGAGGCCATTTAAGGGGCTCTGGGGCCAACGTCCTGACTTTC.

Points on this clone: Other DNA sequences in the same sample also yield this CDR3. The chain uses TRBV6-5 and TRBJ1-2; the D gene is possibly TRBD1 (6 bases). The CDR3 sequence is 12 residues long. V was shortened by 6 bases and J by 8 bases, with 13 bases between the two germline ends. Germline-derived CDR1 and CDR2 are MNHEY and SVGAGI. CDR3 DNA sequence: TGTGCCAGCAGGCGCACAGGGTACGGCTACACCTTC. Translated: CASRRTGYGYTF.

V usage is TRBV30 and J usage is TRBJ1-4, with TRBD1 as a possible D gene (5 bases). The germline V gene has CDR1 GTSNPN and CDR2 SVGIG (reference sequence). Trimming stripped 2 bases from V and 5 bases from J, with 9 bases between. The CDR3 extends over 13 amino acids. For the CDR3, the DNA is TGTGCCTGGAGTCCCAGGGTCAATGAAAAACTGTTTTTT. It codes for CAWSPRVNEKLFF. Full variable domain (outside the CDR3, taken from reference TRBV30 and TRBJ1-4): SQTIHQWPATLVQPVGSPLSLECTVEGTSNPNLYWYRQAAGRGLQLLFYSVGIGQISSEVPQNLSASRPQDRQFILSSKKLLLSDSGFYLCAWSPRVNEKLFFGSGTQLSVL.

In DNA form, the CDR3 reads TGTGCCAGTACCGAGACTAGCGGGGCTCCGGATACGCAGTATTTT. Amino acid sequence: CASTETSGAPDTQYF. V and J are TRBV19 and TRBJ2-3; 11 bases agree with TRBD2. From germline, CDR1 is LNHDA and CDR2 SQIVND (reference sequence). V lost 7 bases, J lost 6 bases, and 9 bases stayed unmatched. The CDR3 contains 15 residues.

This chain connects TRBV6-6 to TRBJ2-5; D is possibly TRBD2 (7 bases). CDR1 is MNHNY, CDR2 SVGAGI, per germline (reference sequence). Trimming pared 5 bases from V and 4 bases from J, leaving 14 bases between. The CDR3 runs to 14 residues. CDR3 nucleotide sequence: TGTGCCAGCAGTCCTAACAGGGAGGGAGAGACCCAGTACTTC. Translating gives CASSPNREGETQYF.

The chain has TRBV18 and TRBJ2-1, with 7 nucleotides matching TRBD1. Germline V gene sequence: CDR1 KGHSH, CDR2 LQKENI. The CDR3 runs 14 residues. The junction had 4 bases not matched to a gene; V was cut back by 3 bases and J by 5 bases. Written as DNA, the CDR3 is TGTGCCAGCTCACCCGGGACAGTGAACAATGAGCAGTTCTTC. Its translation: CASSPGTVNNEQFF.

This chain joins TRBV7-2 and TRBJ2-5; 8 bases agree with TRBD1. Germline CDR1 SGHTA, CDR2 FQGNSA. V was pared by 1 base and J by 3 bases, with 10 bases of the junction left unmatched. The length of the CDR3 is 17 residues. The CDR3 sequence is CASSLDRGFIREETQYF. CDR3 nucleotides: TGTGCCAGCAGCTTAGACAGGGGGTTCATCCGGGAAGAGACCCAGTACTTC. Together with reference TRBV7-2 and TRBJ2-5, the CDR3 gives the full variable domain: GAGVSQSPSNKVTEKGKDVELRCDPISGHTALYWYRQSLGQGLEFLIYFQGNSAPDKSGLPSDRFSAERTGGSVSTLTIQRTQQEDSAVYLCASSLDRGFIREETQYFGPGTRLLVL.

This chain links TRBV28 with TRBJ1-5; D perhaps matches TRBD1 (5 bases). CDR1 is MDHEN, CDR2 SYDVKM, per germline. This CDR3 region has 16 residues. V dropped 6 bases and J dropped 0 bases, with 15 bases sitting between them. CDR3 protein: CASRRGTGNSNQPQHF. Here the CDR3 DNA reads TGTGCCAGCAGGCGAGGAACAGGAAATAGCAATCAGCCCCAGCATTTT.

The chain combines TRBV11-3 with TRBJ2-7, with TRBD1 as a possible D gene (5 bases). Germline lookup yields CDR1 SGHNT and CDR2 YENEEA. The CDR3 consists of 14 residues. The V end was cut by 4 bases, the J end by 5 bases, with 15 bases between. CDR3 sequence reads: CASSSRQGSNEQYF. CDR3 DNA: TGTGCCAGCAGCTCCCGGCAGGGAAGTAACGAGCAGTACTTC.